This T cell receptor beta chain is drawn from a study of blood T cell repertoires in COVID-19. This CDR3 contains 19 residues. Trimming cost V 6 bases and J 4 bases; bases outside gene matches: 21. Germline V CDR1 and CDR2: SGHRS, YFSETQ. In the original analysis: Reference gene primers were amplified, and this amplification served to estimate nucleated cell counts. Here immunoSEQ multiplex PCR was the method, and the copy in TCRdb shows in-frame clones only, minus some. V, J and clone size derive from that table, while D and trimming were established from the DNA sequence. This table holds hundreds of thousands of clones, about 87% found once.

Sequencing was performed on PBMCs or T cells enriched from blood (not recorded which). The sequence came from a woman aged 50 to 60 who had recovered from COVID-19. The chain combines TRBV5-1 with TRBJ2-3; 9 nucleotides line up with TRBD2. The CDR3: CASKILTSLGLASSDTQYF. CDR3 nucleotide sequence: TGCGCCAGCAAGATACTCACCTCGTTGGGACTAGCCTCTTCAGATACGCAGTATTTT.